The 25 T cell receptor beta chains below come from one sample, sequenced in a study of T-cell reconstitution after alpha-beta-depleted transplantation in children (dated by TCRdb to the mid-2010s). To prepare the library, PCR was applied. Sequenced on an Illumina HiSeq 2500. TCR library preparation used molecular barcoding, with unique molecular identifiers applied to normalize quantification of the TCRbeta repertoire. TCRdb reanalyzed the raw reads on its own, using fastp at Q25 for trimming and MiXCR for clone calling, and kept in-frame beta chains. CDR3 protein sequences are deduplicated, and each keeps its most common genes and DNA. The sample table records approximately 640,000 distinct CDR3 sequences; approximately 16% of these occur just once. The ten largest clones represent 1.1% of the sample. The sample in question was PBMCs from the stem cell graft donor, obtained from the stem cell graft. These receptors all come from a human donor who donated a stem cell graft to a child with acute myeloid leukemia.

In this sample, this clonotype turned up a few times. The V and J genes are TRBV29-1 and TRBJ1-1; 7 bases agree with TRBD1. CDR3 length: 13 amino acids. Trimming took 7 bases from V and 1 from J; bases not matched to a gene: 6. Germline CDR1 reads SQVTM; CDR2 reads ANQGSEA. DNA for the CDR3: TGCAGCGGATCCGGGACAGCGAACACTGAAGCTTTCTTT. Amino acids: CSGSGTANTEAFF.

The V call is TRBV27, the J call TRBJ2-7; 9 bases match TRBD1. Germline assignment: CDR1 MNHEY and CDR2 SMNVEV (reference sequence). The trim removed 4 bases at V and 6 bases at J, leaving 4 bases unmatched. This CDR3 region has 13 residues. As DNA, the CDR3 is TGTGCCAGCAGTTGGGGACAGGGAAGCGAGCAGTACTTC. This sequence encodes CASSWGQGSEQYF.

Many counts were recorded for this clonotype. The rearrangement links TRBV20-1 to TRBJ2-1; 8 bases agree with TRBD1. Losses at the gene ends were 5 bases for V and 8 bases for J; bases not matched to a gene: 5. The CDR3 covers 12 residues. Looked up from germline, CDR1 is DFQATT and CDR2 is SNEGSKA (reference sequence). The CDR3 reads CSAVQGADEQFF. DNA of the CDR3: TGCAGTGCTGTTCAGGGGGCGGATGAGCAGTTCTTC.

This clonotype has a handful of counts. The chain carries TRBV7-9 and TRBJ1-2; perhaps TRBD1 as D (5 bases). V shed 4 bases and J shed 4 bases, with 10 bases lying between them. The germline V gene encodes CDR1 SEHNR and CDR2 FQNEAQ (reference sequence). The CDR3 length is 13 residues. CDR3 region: CASSSLGTYGYTF. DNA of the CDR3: TGTGCCAGCAGCTCGTTAGGGACCTATGGCTACACCTTC.

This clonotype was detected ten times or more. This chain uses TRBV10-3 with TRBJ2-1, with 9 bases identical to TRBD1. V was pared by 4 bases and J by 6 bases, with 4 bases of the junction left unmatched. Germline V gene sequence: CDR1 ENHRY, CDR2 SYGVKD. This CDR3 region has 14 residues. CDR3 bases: TGTGCCATCAGTGTAGACAGGGGGACCAATGAGCAGTTCTTC. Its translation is CAISVDRGTNEQFF.

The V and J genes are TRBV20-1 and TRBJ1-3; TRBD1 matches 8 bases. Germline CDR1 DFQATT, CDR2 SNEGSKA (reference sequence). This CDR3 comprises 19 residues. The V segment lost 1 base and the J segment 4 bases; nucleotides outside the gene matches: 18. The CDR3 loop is CSARGVQGQGYFGGNTIYF. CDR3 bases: TGCAGTGCTAGAGGGGTGCAAGGACAGGGTTATTTTGGAGGAAACACCATATATTTT.

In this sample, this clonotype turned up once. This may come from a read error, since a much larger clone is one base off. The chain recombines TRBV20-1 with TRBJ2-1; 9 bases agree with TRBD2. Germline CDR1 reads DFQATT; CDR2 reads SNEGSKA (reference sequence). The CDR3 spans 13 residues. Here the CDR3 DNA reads TGCAGTGCTATGGGACTAGCTAACAATCAGCAGTTCTTC. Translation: CSAMGLANNQQFF.

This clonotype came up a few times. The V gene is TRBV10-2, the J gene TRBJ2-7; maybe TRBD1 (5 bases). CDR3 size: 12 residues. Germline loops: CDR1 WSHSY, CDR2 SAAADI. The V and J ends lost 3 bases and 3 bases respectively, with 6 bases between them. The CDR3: CASSETGYEQYV. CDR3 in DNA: TGCGCCAGCAGTGAAACAGGCTACGAGCAGTACGTC.

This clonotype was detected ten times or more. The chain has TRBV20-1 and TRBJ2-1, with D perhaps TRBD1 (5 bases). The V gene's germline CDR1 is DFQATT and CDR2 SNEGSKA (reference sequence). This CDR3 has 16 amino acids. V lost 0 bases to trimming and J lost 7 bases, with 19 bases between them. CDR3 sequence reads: CSARDVGRVGMNEQFF. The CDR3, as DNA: TGCAGTGCTAGAGATGTTGGCAGGGTTGGTATGAATGAGCAGTTCTTC.

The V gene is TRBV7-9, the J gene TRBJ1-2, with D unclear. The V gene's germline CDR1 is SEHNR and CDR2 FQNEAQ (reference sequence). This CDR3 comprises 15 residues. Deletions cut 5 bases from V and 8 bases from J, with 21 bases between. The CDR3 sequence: CASSRPGPSTYGYTF. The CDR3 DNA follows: TGTGCCAGCAGCCGGCCCGGGCCCTCCACCTACGGCTACACCTTC.

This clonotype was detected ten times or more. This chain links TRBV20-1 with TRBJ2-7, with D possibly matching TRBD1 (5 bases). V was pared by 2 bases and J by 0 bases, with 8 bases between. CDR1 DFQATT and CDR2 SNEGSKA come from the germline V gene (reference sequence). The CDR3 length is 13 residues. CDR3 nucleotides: TGCAGTGCTAGACGTCAGGGCTCCTACGAGCAGTACGTC. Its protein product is CSARRQGSYEQYV.

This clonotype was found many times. CDR3 sequence (DNA): TGCGCCAGCAGCTTGGCAGAACACAATGAGCAGTTCTTC. Translated, it gives CASSLAEHNEQFF. J is TRBJ2-1 and V is TRBV5-1; no firm D call. CDR3 length: 13 amino acids. Germline V lookup: CDR1 SGHRS, CDR2 YFSETQ. V lost 0 bases to trimming and J lost 5 bases, with 6 bases between them.

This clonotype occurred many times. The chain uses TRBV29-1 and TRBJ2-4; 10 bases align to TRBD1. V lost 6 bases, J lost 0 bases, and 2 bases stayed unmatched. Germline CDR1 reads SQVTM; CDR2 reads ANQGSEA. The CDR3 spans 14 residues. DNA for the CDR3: TGCAGCGTGGGACAGGGGCTAGCCAAAAACATTCAGTACTTC. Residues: CSVGQGLAKNIQYF.

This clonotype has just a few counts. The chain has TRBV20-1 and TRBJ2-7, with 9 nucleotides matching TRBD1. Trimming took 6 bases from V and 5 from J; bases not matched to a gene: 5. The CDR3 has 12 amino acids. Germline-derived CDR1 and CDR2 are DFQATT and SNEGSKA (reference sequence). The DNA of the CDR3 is TGCAGTGCCCAAAGGGACAGGGACGAGCAGTACGTC. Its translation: CSAQRDRDEQYV.

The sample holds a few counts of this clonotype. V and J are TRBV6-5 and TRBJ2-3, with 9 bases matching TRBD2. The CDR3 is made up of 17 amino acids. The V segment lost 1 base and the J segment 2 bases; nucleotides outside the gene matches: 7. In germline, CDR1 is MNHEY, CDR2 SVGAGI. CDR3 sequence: CASSYWGSGGTTDTQYF. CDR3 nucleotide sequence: TGTGCCAGCAGTTACTGGGGTAGCGGGGGAACCACAGATACGCAGTATTTT.

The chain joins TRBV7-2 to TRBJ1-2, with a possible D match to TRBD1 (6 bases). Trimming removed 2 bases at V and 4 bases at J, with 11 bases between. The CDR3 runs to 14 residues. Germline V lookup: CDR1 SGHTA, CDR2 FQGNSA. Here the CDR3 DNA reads TGTGCCAGCAGCTTAAATCCAGGGGCCTATGGCTACACCTTC. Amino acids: CASSLNPGAYGYTF.

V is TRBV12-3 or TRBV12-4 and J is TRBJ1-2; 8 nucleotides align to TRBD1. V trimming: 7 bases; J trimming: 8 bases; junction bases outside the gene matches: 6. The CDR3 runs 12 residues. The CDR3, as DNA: TGTGCCAGCACCGCGGACAGGGCCGGCTACACCTTC. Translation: CASTADRAGYTF.

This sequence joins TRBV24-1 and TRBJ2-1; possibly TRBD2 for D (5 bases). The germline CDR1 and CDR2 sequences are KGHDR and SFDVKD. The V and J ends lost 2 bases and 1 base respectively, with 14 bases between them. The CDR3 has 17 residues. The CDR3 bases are TGTGCCACCAGTGATTCCCTTAGCTGGGAGTCCTACAATGAGCAGTTCTTC. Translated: CATSDSLSWESYNEQFF.

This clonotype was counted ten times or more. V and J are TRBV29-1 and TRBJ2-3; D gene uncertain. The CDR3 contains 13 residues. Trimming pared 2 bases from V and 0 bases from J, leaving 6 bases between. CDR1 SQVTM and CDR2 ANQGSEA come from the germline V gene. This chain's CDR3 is CSVESTSTDTQYF. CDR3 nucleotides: TGCAGCGTTGAATCCACTAGCACAGATACGCAGTATTTT.

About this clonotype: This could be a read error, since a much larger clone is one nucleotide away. As DNA, the CDR3 is TGCAGTGCCGGGGGACTAGGAGACTACGAGCAGTACTTC. Its translation: CSAGGLGDYEQYF. The V and J genes are TRBV20-1 and TRBJ2-7; TRBD2 matches at 8 bases. The CDR3 consists of 13 residues. Germline V lookup: CDR1 DFQATT, CDR2 SNEGSKA (reference sequence). V lost 6 bases to trimming and J lost 3 bases; unmatched junction nucleotides: 7.

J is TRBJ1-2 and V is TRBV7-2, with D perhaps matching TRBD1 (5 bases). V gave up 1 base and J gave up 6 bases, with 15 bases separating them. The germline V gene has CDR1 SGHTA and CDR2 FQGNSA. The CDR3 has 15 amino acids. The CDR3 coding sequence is TGTGCCAGCAGCTTAGTAGGGGTAGGAGGGGATGGCTACACCTTC. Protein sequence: CASSLVGVGGDGYTF. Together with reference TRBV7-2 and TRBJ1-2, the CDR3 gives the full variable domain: GAGVSQSPSNKVTEKGKDVELRCDPISGHTALYWYRQSLGQGLEFLIYFQGNSAPDKSGLPSDRFSAERTGGSVSTLTIQRTQQEDSAVYLCASSLVGVGGDGYTFGSGTRLTVV.

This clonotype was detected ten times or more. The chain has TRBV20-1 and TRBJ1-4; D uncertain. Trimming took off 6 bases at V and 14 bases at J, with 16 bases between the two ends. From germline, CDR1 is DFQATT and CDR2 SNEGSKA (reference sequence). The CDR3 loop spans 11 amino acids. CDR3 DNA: TGCAGTGCCCCTTGGAGATCCCGGCTGTTTTTT. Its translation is CSAPWRSRLFF.

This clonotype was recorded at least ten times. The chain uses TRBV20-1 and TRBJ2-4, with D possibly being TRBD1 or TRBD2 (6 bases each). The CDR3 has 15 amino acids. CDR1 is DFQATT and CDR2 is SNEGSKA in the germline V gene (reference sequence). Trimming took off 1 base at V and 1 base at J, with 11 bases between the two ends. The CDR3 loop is CSARGGAGAKNIQYF. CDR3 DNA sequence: TGCAGTGCTAGAGGGGGGGCGGGGGCCAAAAACATTCAGTACTTC.

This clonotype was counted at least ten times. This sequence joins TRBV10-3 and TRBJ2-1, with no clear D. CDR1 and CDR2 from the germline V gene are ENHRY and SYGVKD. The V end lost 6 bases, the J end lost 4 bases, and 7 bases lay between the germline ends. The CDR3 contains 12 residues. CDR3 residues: CAISQIYNEQFF. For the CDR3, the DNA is TGTGCCATCAGCCAAATATACAATGAGCAGTTCTTC.

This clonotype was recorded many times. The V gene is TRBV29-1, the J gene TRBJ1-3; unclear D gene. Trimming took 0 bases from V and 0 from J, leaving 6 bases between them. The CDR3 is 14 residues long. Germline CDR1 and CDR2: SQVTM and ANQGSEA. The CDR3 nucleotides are TGCAGCGTTGAAGAGCCCCACTCTGGAAACACCATATATTTT. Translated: CSVEEPHSGNTIYF.